This T cell receptor (beta chain) was profiled in a study of response to subunit inactivated influenza vaccine (dated by TCRdb to 2016 to 2018). In the study overall: Deep quantitative T cell receptor repertoire profiling was used in the study to track responses to a trivalent subunit inactivated influenza vaccine.

Remarks on this clonotype: Its specific antigen is unknown. No quality values exist for individual bases; no much larger clone is one base distant.

The CDR3 holds 13 amino acids from the cysteine to the phenylalanine. Just CDR3 DNA is preserved here, 39 bases in frame from base 1. The germline V gene provides CDR1 MDHEN and CDR2 SYDVKM. V was cut back by 6 bases and J by 4 bases, leaving a gap of 11 bases between them. The receptor library was made with RT-PCR. Sequenced on an Illumina HiSeq 2500. TCRdb cleaned the public reads at Q25 with fastp, built clones with MiXCR and kept in-frame beta chains. CDR3 protein sequences are deduplicated, and each keeps its most common genes and DNA. The sample data list 550,000 to 600,000 distinct CDR3 sequences, and roughly 12% of these were observed just once. The ten largest make up 10% of the sample. On the study overall, not on this receptor specifically: It was suggested by the authors that each seasonal influenza vaccination may recruit only a limited number of new T cells.

Sequencing used PBMCs from blood, obtained on the day of vaccination. The clonotype comes from a man aged 50-60 years who received an inactivated influenza vaccine. Donor details come from another sample of the same person, matched by shared clones. This sequence uses TRBV28 and TRBJ2-3, with a tentative D gene TRBD2 over 6 matching bases. The CDR3 protein is CASSPTSPDTQYF. The DNA sequence reads TGTGCCAGCAGCCCGACTAGTCCAGATACGCAGTATTTT.